A selection of T cell receptor beta chains follows, all from one sample in a study of blood T cells in healthy people across ages. TCRdb called the 5' RACE reads again in MiXCR, with one record for every CDR3 protein. Here the sample spans 550,000 to 750,000 distinct CDR3 sequences, 20% to 25% being singletons. The specimen was blood. The receptor set was obtained from a man aged 70-80 years in good health. Both conserved end residues are part of each CDR3. A D gene is named only where the DNA matches it firmly. Size is omitted from some rows. Given values are once, few, many or a class for expanded clones.

>TRBD2|TRBV28|TRBJ2-1|-
TGTGCCAGCAGTCCCCCGGGACTAGCGGGATTGGATGAGCAGTTCTTC
CASSPPGLAGLDEQFF
>-|TRBV6-5|TRBJ2-5|-
TGTGACAGCAGTTACTCGCAGGGCCAAGAGACCCAGTACTTC
CDSSYSQGQETQYF
>-|TRBV29-1|TRBJ2-1|few
TGCAGCGGAGGCCTCGGGACGGATTACAATGAGCAGTTCTTC
CSGGLGTDYNEQFF
>TRBD2|TRBV12-3/TRBV12-4|TRBJ2-7|few
TGTGCCAGCAGTAGCGGGGTAGTGGGTTCCTACGAGCAGTACTTC
CASSSGVVGSYEQYF
>-|TRBV28|TRBJ2-1|few
TGTGCCAGCAGTTCCGATTTGGGGGAGCAGTTCTTC
CASSSDLGEQFF
>-|TRBV3-1|TRBJ1-4|-
TGTGCCAGCAGCCCTCGCGGGAGACATAATGAAAAACTGTTTTTT
CASSPRGRHNEKLFF
>-|TRBV28|TRBJ2-5|few
TGTGCCAGCAGTCCACCCGGATGGGAGACCCAGTACTTC
CASSPPGWETQYF
>-|TRBV15|TRBJ2-7|-
TGTGCCACCAGCACCACTTTAGACACGCTCTCCTACGAGCAGTACTTC
CATSTTLDTLSYEQYF
>TRBD2|TRBV14|TRBJ2-1|few
TGTGCCAGCAGCCAATGGGACGGGAGGGGGTCCTACAATGAGCAGTTCTTC
CASSQWDGRGSYNEQFF
>TRBD1|TRBV5-1|TRBJ1-1|-
TGCGCCAGCAGCTTGGTAACCGGGACAGCTGACACTGAAGCTTTCTTT
CASSLVTGTADTEAFF
>-|TRBV3-1|TRBJ1-2|-
TGTGCCAGCAGCCAAGGAGGGGGAGGCTATGGCTACACCTTC
CASSQGGGGYGYTF
>TRBD2|TRBV5-1|TRBJ2-2|few
TGCGCCGGCAGCCTGAGCGGGAGTGGAACCGGGGAGCTGTTTTTT
CAGSLSGSGTGELFF
>-|TRBV12-3/TRBV12-4|TRBJ1-1|few
TGTGCCAGCAGGAGAGGGTCGTCGGACACTGAAGCTTTCTTT
CASRRGSSDTEAFF
>-|TRBV28|TRBJ2-1|-
TGTGCCAGCAGTTCCCGTAACGATGAGCAGTTCTTC
CASSSRNDEQFF
>-|TRBV27|TRBJ2-5|-
TGTGCCAGCACATCGGCAGGGTCTACAAGGGAGACCCAGTACTTC
CASTSAGSTRETQYF
>-|TRBV7-9|TRBJ1-4|-
TGTGCCAGCAGCTTAGGTCTACAGAACCATGGAAAACTGTTTTTT
CASSLGLQNHGKLFF
>-|TRBV15|TRBJ2-7|-
TGTGCCACCAGCATAGGCCGCGTCTACGAGCAGTACTTC
CATSIGRVYEQYF
>-|TRBV20-1|TRBJ1-4|-
TGCAGTGCTAGTGCAACAGGGTCAGGAGCTAATGAAAAACTGTTTTTT
CSASATGSGANEKLFF
>TRBD2|TRBV6-1|TRBJ2-1|-
TGTGCCAGCACTACCGGACTAGCGGGAGACAATGAGCAGTTCTTC
CASTTGLAGDNEQFF
>-|TRBV5-5|TRBJ2-1|few
TGTGCCAGCAGCCAGGGACCTTACAATAAGCAGTTCTTC
CASSQGPYNKQFF
>-|TRBV29-1|TRBJ1-3|-
TGCAGCGTTACCCGATGGGGCTCTGGAAACACCATATATTTT
CSVTRWGSGNTIYF
>TRBD1|TRBV3-1|TRBJ1-5|few
TGTGCCAGCAGCCAAGGGACCGGGACAGGGCTCGGTCAGCCCCAGCATTTT
CASSQGTGTGLGQPQHF
>-|TRBV29-1|TRBJ2-3|-
TGCAGCGGTGAAGGTCCGCGAAGCACAGATACGCAGTATTTT
CSGEGPRSTDTQYF
>-|TRBV18|TRBJ2-7|few
TGTGCCAGCTCAAGTCATGAGTACGTCGAGCAGTACTTC
CASSSHEYVEQYF
>-|TRBV15|TRBJ2-5|-
TGTGCCACCAGCAGATCGTCCCCTCGAGGAGAGACCCAGTACTTC
CATSRSSPRGETQYF
>-|TRBV10-3|TRBJ2-1|-
TGTGCCATCAGTGGGACGGCTGGGGCCAGTTACAATGAGCAGTTCTTC
CAISGTAGASYNEQFF
>-|TRBV24-1|TRBJ2-5|-
TGTGCCACCAGTGATGCTCTAGGGCAGGCCGGATGGAAGACCCAGTACTTC
CATSDALGQAGWKTQYF
>TRBD2|TRBV12-3/TRBV12-4|TRBJ2-5|many
TGTGCCAGCAGTTTAGTGGGGGGGACTAGCGGCCAAGAGACCCAGTACTTC
CASSLVGGTSGQETQYF
>TRBD1|TRBV5-4|TRBJ1-4|few
TGTGCCAGCAGCTTAACAGGGGGCCAAGAAAAACTGTTTTTT
CASSLTGGQEKLFF
>-|TRBV29-1|TRBJ1-1|-
TGCAGCGTTGACGCGGGGGCTTACACTGAAGCTTTCTTT
CSVDAGAYTEAFF
>-|TRBV2|TRBJ1-5|-
TGTGCCAGCAGTGAGGCTAGCGGGATAGAAGATACGCAGCATTTT
CASSEASGIEDTQHF
>TRBD2|TRBV4-2|TRBJ2-1|once
TGTGCCAGCAGCCAAGCGGGAACTAGCGGCCACAATGAGCAGTTCTTC
CASSQAGTSGHNEQFF
>-|TRBV29-1|TRBJ2-5|few
TGCAGCGTTGAACTCAGCACACAGGGCGAAGAGACCCAGTACTTC
CSVELSTQGEETQYF
>-|TRBV20-1|TRBJ2-3|-
TGCAGTGCTAGCTTCATGGGGAGCGCAGATACGCAGTATTTT
CSASFMGSADTQYF
>TRBD2|TRBV19|TRBJ2-5|few
TGTGCCAGTAGTACTCCCCGGGACGGGGGGACGGAGACCCAGTACTTC
CASSTPRDGGTETQYF
>TRBD2|TRBV20-1|TRBJ2-1|many
TGCAGTGCTAGAGTTAGAGGGCTAGCGGGAGTGGTCAATGAGCAGTTCTTC
CSARVRGLAGVVNEQFF
>-|TRBV29-1|TRBJ2-4|-
TGCAGCTGTAGGGAAGGGGCCAAAAACATTCAGTACTTC
CSCREGAKNIQYF
>-|TRBV5-5|TRBJ1-1|-
TGTGCCAGCAGCCCGGGATGGGAGGAAGCTTTCTTT
CASSPGWEEAFF
>-|TRBV20-1|TRBJ2-1|many
TGCAGTGCTAGAGCTCCCTCTATGACTAGTGGGCGAAATGAGCAGTTCTTC
CSARAPSMTSGRNEQFF
>TRBD1|TRBV7-2|TRBJ2-1|once
TGTGCCAGCAGCTCCATGACAGGGTTAGGTGAGCAGTTCTTC
CASSSMTGLGEQFF
>-|TRBV6-6|TRBJ1-4|few
TGTGCCAGCAGTTACGGGGCAGGCGGGGATGAAAAACTGTTTTTT
CASSYGAGGDEKLFF